This entry features one TCR beta chain sequence. A read error may account for a junction end that differs from germline. The CDR3 sequence is 16 residues long. Germline CDR1 reads LGHNA; CDR2 reads YSLEER. This sample's RNA came from whole unsorted tissue. This non-tumor lung sample came from over 3 cm beyond the tumor edge. The sample originates from a study of tumor and adjacent non-tumor tissue in lung cancer. Study context: The cohort had roughly 12 adenocarcinoma, 2 squamous cell and 1 small cell patients.

A modified ARM-PCR protocol with three rounds of nested PCR amplified TCRbeta. Each CDR3 protein gets one entry after TCRdb re-called the multiplex PCR reads with MiXCR. The sample lists approximately 100,000 distinct CDR3 sequences, 62% occurring once. Sequencing input: distant non-tumor lung tissue. The receptor was derived from a man aged 55 to 70 with non-small cell lung cancer. V gene TRBV4-3 combines with J gene TRBJ2-7; 12 positions match TRBD2. Here the CDR3 DNA reads TGCGCCGGCAGCCAAGATCAGACTAGCGGGAGTTACGAGCAGTATTTC. This codes for CAGSQDQTSGSYEQYF.